The 21 T cell receptor beta chains below all came from one sample that was sequenced in a study of blood T cell repertoires in COVID-19. Sequencing used immunoSEQ multiplex PCR; TCRdb keeps in-frame clones, though not all of them. The sample consists of about 74,000 clones, about 90% of them appearing once. Material: peripheral blood. The source of these receptors is a woman older than 75 with active or convalescent COVID-19.

CDR3 nucleotide sequence: TGCGCCAGCAGCCAAGCGTTACTAGCGGGAGTTTCCGGGGAGCTGTTTTTT. This codes for CASSQALLAGVSGELFF. V gene TRBV4-1 combines with J gene TRBJ2-2, with 11 bases aligning to TRBD2. CDR1 and CDR2 (germline): MGHRA, YSYEKL. V gave up 1 base and J gave up 6 bases; unmatched junction bases: 7. The CDR3 covers 17 residues.

The rearrangement uses TRBV7-2 and TRBJ1-3; D gene uncertain. The CDR3 contains 15 residues. CDR1 is SGHTA, CDR2 FQGNSA, per germline. V lost 1 base and J 0 bases, leaving 7 bases between the germline ends. CDR3 residues: CASSLVLSSGNTIYF. Written as DNA, the CDR3 is TGTGCCAGCAGCTTAGTGCTGAGCTCTGGAAACACCATATATTTT.

The chain joins TRBV11-3 to TRBJ2-5, with 9 bases that match TRBD2. The CDR3 has 16 residues. With 1 base clipped from V and 5 bases from J, the junction kept 8 bases outside the gene matches. Germline assignment: CDR1 SGHNT and CDR2 YENEEA. CDR3 amino acids: CASSLVFSGGTETQYF. Written as DNA, the CDR3 is TGTGCCAGCAGCTTAGTTTTTAGCGGGGGTACGGAGACCCAGTACTTC. The whole variable domain, remainder taken from reference TRBV11-3 and TRBJ2-5, is EAGVVQSPRYKIIEKKQPVAFWCNPISGHNTLYWYLQNLGQGPELLIRYENEEAVDDSQLPKDRFSAERLKGVDSTLKIQPAELGDSAVYLCASSLVFSGGTETQYFGPGTRLLVL.

The J gene is TRBJ2-1, the V gene TRBV5-8; TRBD1 agrees at 9 bases. V was clipped by 7 bases and J by 7 bases; unmatched bases: 9. The CDR3 sequence is 14 residues long. From germline, CDR1 is SGHTS and CDR2 YDEGEE. The CDR3 region is CASGSRTGVNEQFF. DNA for the CDR3: TGTGCCAGCGGATCCAGGACAGGGGTAAATGAGCAGTTCTTC.

This clone has only one observation. The J gene is TRBJ2-2, the V gene TRBV5-1, with 11 bases fitting TRBD2. This CDR3 is 17 amino acids long. The V gene's germline CDR1 is SGHRS and CDR2 YFSETQ. V shed 3 bases and J 4 bases; nucleotides not matched to a gene: 8. The CDR3 loop is CASSSPTSGMFTGELFF. Written as DNA, the CDR3 is TGCGCCAGCAGCTCCCCGACTAGCGGGATGTTCACCGGGGAGCTGTTTTTT. The full variable domain, completed using reference TRBV5-1 and TRBJ2-2, is KAGVTQTPRYLIKTRGQQVTLSCSPISGHRSVSWYQQTPGQGLQFLFEYFSETQRNKGNFPGRFSGRQFSNSRSEMNVSTLELGDSALYLCASSSPTSGMFTGELFFGEGSRLTVL.

The J gene is TRBJ2-2, the V gene TRBV6-2 or TRBV6-3; possibly TRBD2 for D (6 bases). This CDR3 has 14 amino acids. The V end was cut by 0 bases, the J end by 11 bases, with 13 bases between. Germline values: CDR1 MNHEY, CDR2 SVGEGT. CDR3 in DNA: TGTGCCAGCAGTTACTCCCGGGGGACCCGAGAGCTGTTTTTT. Its translation is CASSYSRGTRELFF.

The V gene is TRBV5-1, the J gene TRBJ2-2; TRBD1 agrees at 7 bases. Germline V gene lookup returns CDR1 SGHRS and CDR2 YFSETQ. J was trimmed by 6 bases and V by 3 bases; bases with no gene match: 8. This CDR3 contains 15 residues. CDR3 sequence reads: CASSSQGNGAGELFF. CDR3 DNA: TGCGCCAGCAGCTCACAGGGGAATGGAGCCGGGGAGCTGTTTTTT.

The chain employs TRBV7-3 and TRBJ1-3; TRBD1 might be the D (5 bases). V lost 6 bases and J 3 bases, leaving 9 bases between the germline ends. This CDR3 region has 13 residues. From germline, CDR1 is SGHTA and CDR2 FQGTGA. The CDR3 is CASSGGNGNTIYF. In nucleotides, the CDR3 is TGTGCCAGCAGTGGGGGGAATGGAAACACCATATATTTT. The full variable domain, completed using reference TRBV7-3 and TRBJ1-3, is GAGVSQTPSNKVTEKGKYVELRCDPISGHTALYWYRQSLGQGPEFLIYFQGTGAADDSGLPNDRFFAVRPEGSVSTLKIQRTERGDSAVYLCASSGGNGNTIYFGEGSWLTVV.

The V and J genes are TRBV7-2 and TRBJ1-2; 10 bases map to TRBD1. This CDR3 region has 15 residues. V dropped 4 bases and J dropped 6; count of bases not matched to a gene: 8. Germline assignment: CDR1 SGHTA and CDR2 FQGNSA. This chain's CDR3 is CASSSGQGPIHGYTF. CDR3 DNA sequence: TGTGCCAGCAGCTCGGGACAGGGGCCGATACATGGCTACACCTTC.

The chain uses TRBV5-1 and TRBJ2-5; no reliable D call. The V gene lost 4 bases and the J gene lost 1 base, with 8 bases spanning the gap. This CDR3 spans 13 amino acids. The germline gives CDR1 SGHRS, CDR2 YFSETQ. The CDR3 is CASSPNGQETQYF. Here the CDR3 DNA reads TGCGCCAGCAGCCCTAATGGCCAAGAGACCCAGTACTTC.

The rearrangement joins TRBV5-8 to TRBJ2-5, with D tentatively TRBD2 (6 bases). The V gene's germline CDR1 is SGHTS and CDR2 YDEGEE. The V and J ends lost 5 bases and 4 bases respectively, with 12 bases between them. The CDR3 consists of 13 residues. The CDR3 DNA reads TGTGCCAGCAGACTCACGGGGGTAGAGACCCAGTACTTC. Encoded protein: CASRLTGVETQYF. The entire variable domain, with the rest obtained from reference TRBV5-8 and TRBJ2-5, is as follows: EAGVTQSPTHLIKTRGQQATLRCSPISGHTSVYWYQQALGLGLQFLLWYDEGEERNRGNFPPRFSGRQFPNYSSELNVNALELEDSALYLCASRLTGVETQYFGPGTRLLVL.

The chain has TRBV9 and TRBJ2-1; 12 nucleotides match TRBD2. In germline, CDR1 is SGDLS, CDR2 YYNGEE. Trimming at V came to 0 bases and at J to 12 bases, leaving 4 bases not matched to a gene. The length of the CDR3 is 14 residues. CDR3 amino acids: CASSVALAGGRQFF. CDR3 sequence (DNA): TGTGCCAGCAGCGTAGCGCTAGCGGGAGGGAGGCAGTTCTTC.

J is TRBJ1-3 and V is TRBV6-2 or TRBV6-3, with D unresolved. The CDR3 length is 17 residues. V dropped 2 bases and J dropped 0 bases, with 14 bases sitting between them. Germline V gene lookup returns CDR1 MNHEY and CDR2 SVGEGT. This CDR3 is CASSYRRNPSSGNTIYF. DNA of the CDR3: TGTGCCAGCAGTTACAGGAGGAACCCAAGCTCTGGAAACACCATATATTTT.

The chain employs TRBV5-6 and TRBJ1-1; D may be TRBD1 (6 bases). The CDR3 is made up of 10 amino acids. V was cut by 2 bases and J by 10 bases, with 6 bases left in between. Germline CDR1 SGHDT, CDR2 YYEEEE. The CDR3 coding sequence is TGTGCCAGCAGCTTCAGGGGAGCTTTCTTT. Translation gives CASSFRGAFF.

V gene TRBV7-6 combines with J gene TRBJ2-1; tentative D call: TRBD2 (6 bases). There are 16 residues in the CDR3. Per the germline V gene, CDR1 is SGHVS and CDR2 is FNYEAQ. Trimming cost V 2 bases and J 6 bases, with 17 bases left between them. The DNA of the CDR3 is TGTGCCAGCAGCTTAACCGGGACTTTGGCCTTCAATGAGCAGTTCTTC. Translation gives CASSLTGTLAFNEQFF.

The CDR3 is CASRIQGAGEKLFF. In DNA, the CDR3 is TGTGCCAGTAGGATACAGGGGGCAGGAGAAAAACTGTTTTTT. V usage is TRBV19 and J usage is TRBJ1-4, with 9 nucleotides matching TRBD1. CDR1 LNHDA and CDR2 SQIVND come from the germline V gene (reference sequence). J gave up 8 bases and V 6 bases, and 7 bases lay outside the gene matches. This CDR3 spans 14 amino acids.

This sequence joins TRBV4-1 and TRBJ2-5; TRBD2 agrees at 11 bases. CDR3 length equals 20 residues. Germline CDR1 reads MGHRA; CDR2 reads YSYEKL. The ends lost 0 bases at V and 3 bases at J; junction bases unmatched: 15. The CDR3, as DNA: TGCGCCAGCAGCCAAGATCTCACTAGCGGGAGATATGGCTTGAAAGAGACCCAGTACTTC. Translating gives CASSQDLTSGRYGLKETQYF.

The chain joins TRBV19 to TRBJ1-1; tentative D call: TRBD1 (5 bases). Germline V CDR1 and CDR2: LNHDA, SQIVND (reference sequence). The length of the CDR3 is 15 residues. Trimming took 0 bases from V and 4 from J, leaving 12 bases between them. This chain's CDR3 is CASSIDEEGSTEAFF. CDR3 DNA sequence: TGTGCCAGTAGTATAGATGAGGAGGGGAGCACTGAAGCTTTCTTT.

This chain links TRBV6-1 with TRBJ2-7, with D perhaps matching TRBD1 (6 bases). The CDR3 covers 13 residues. The V end was cut by 0 bases, the J end by 3 bases, with 6 bases between. The V gene's germline CDR1 is MNHNS and CDR2 SASEGT. The DNA of the CDR3 is TGTGCCAGCAGTGAAGCGGGACACTACGAGCAGTACTTC. Residues: CASSEAGHYEQYF.

This clone was recorded only once. This chain joins TRBV3-1 (or the pseudogene TRBV3-2) and TRBJ1-1, with 8 bases identical to TRBD1. The trim removed 4 bases at V and 4 bases at J, leaving 14 bases unmatched. The CDR3 runs to 17 residues. Germline V gene lookup returns CDR1 LGHDT and CDR2 YNNKEL (reference sequence). The CDR3 DNA sequence: TGTGCCAGCAGCCCATCGGACAGGGTGGCATTGGGCACTGAAGCTTTCTTT. It codes for CASSPSDRVALGTEAFF.

The V call is TRBV30, the J call TRBJ1-6, with D possibly being TRBD1 (6 bases). Trimming cost V 2 bases and J 10 bases, with 18 bases left between them. This CDR3 has 15 amino acids. Germline CDR1 reads GTSNPN; CDR2 reads SVGIG (reference sequence). CDR3 amino acids: CAWSRTGTRGSPLHF. As DNA, the CDR3 is TGTGCCTGGAGTCGAACTGGGACCAGGGGATCACCCCTCCACTTT.